This T cell receptor (beta chain) was sequenced for a study of PD-1 blockade in mismatch repair-deficient tumors (dated by TCRdb to the late 2010s). General notes on the study: Between September 2013 and late 2016, 80 to 90 consecutive patients with over ten mismatch repair-deficient cancer types, all previously treated and progressing, were enrolled in the trial. Deep sequencing of TCR CDR3 regions was used to track tumor-associated T cell clones in peripheral blood of patients responding to PD-1 blockade.

The library was generated by the immunoSEQ multiplex PCR assay. The source is immuneACCESS, and TCRdb retained only in-frame sequences with V and J called. Part of the clones is not carried over; for the studies checked, unresolved V genes explain less than half of this, and the remainder is unexplained. Within this sample are about 100,000 clones, with 70% to 85% of them counted one time only. Clones ranked in the top ten supply approximately 6.7% of the sample. Mismatch repair deficiency in every enrolled patient was established by polymerase chain reaction or immunohistochemistry. TCR sequencing was carried out for a few patients who responded to pembrolizumab therapy. Pembrolizumab PD-1 blockade was prospectively tested in advanced mismatch repair-deficient cancers, regardless of tissue of origin, in the phase II trial. Serial peripheral blood T cell samples were collected before and at multiple times after starting PD-1 blockade. Blood sampling time points were reported as weeks after the first dose of pembrolizumab.

The paper's findings and limits, for the study overall: After pembrolizumab, tumor-resident clones, which were often undetectable in blood before treatment, expanded rapidly and then contracted, generally ahead of radiologic responses.

Trimming takes 3 bases off V and 6 bases off J; junction bases not matched to a gene: 7. The CDR3 goes from the cysteine to the phenylalanine over 15 residues. The retained sequence is limited to the CDR3, 45 bases, with the frame set at the first base. CDR1 and CDR2 were assigned from the germline V gene as SNHLY and FYNNEI. As regards this clone: The antigen it recognizes is unknown. No per-base quality is available; no much larger clone lies one base away.

This receptor was identified in an adult with mismatch repair-deficient cancer. The input for sequencing was peripheral blood, taken 35 to 37 weeks after starting pembrolizumab. The V gene is TRBV2 and the J gene is TRBJ2-4; TRBD1 lines up with 8 middle nucleotides. Here is the DNA: TGTGCCAGCAGTGAGTTTCAGGGGGCCGGAAACATTCAGTACTTC. It translates as CASSEFQGAGNIQYF. With the portions outside the CDR3 filled from the reference TRBV2 and TRBJ2-4 genes, the complete variable region becomes EPEVTQTPSHQVTQMGQEVILRCVPISNHLYFYWYRQILGQKVEFLVSFYNNEISEKSEIFDDQFSVERPDGSNFTLKIRSTKLEDSAMYFCASSEFQGAGNIQYFGAGTRLSVL.